Below, one T cell receptor beta chain is given with its context. This sample was taken from a study of spatial heterogeneity in lung cancer. The wider study: Beta-chain sequences were consistently detected more often than alpha-chain sequences.

The library protocol tagged each TCR cDNA with a unique molecular identifier. Each CDR3 protein is one row after TCRdb ran MiXCR on the 5' RACE reads. The sample has over 75,000 distinct CDR3 sequences, approximately 20% seen once. The time point was: sample taken at primary tumor resection. From tumor, nontumor lung or frozen PBMC, whole RNA was taken unsorted for sequencing. Untreated early-stage non-small cell lung cancer patients, over 55 in total, were the donors. Trimming cost V 1 base and J 1 base, with 8 bases left between them. CDR1 is SEHNR, CDR2 FQNEAQ, per germline (reference sequence). This CDR3 spans 15 amino acids.

The sequenced sample was PBMCs, obtained at surgery. This TCR derives from a male donor with early-stage non-small cell lung cancer. The chain links TRBV7-9 to TRBJ2-4; TRBD1 is a possible D gene (5 bases). The CDR3 reads CASSLEGMAKNIQYF. The CDR3 DNA reads as TGTGCCAGCAGCTTAGAGGGGATGGCCAAAAACATTCAGTACTTC.